This T cell receptor beta chain was profiled in a study of Graves' ophthalmopathy and Graves' hyperthyroidism. Study-wide background: Peripheral blood was collected at initial diagnosis, before any treatment. Study-wide points: For separating ophthalmopathy from stable hyperthyroidism, a 13-signature model gave roughly 90% sensitivity and 65% to 82% specificity.

RNA transcripts provided the template for amplifying TCR beta CDR3 regions. Investigators did first-round RT-PCR with HTBI primers, then second-round multiplex PCR. TCRdb itself ran the multiplex PCR reads through MiXCR, one entry per CDR3 protein. The sample consists of about 400,000 distinct CDR3 sequences, around 18% of them appearing once. In the case of this clonotype: Its antigen is still unknown.

Pregnancy or lactation, uncontrolled infections and other autoimmune diseases were grounds for excluding patients. CDR1 is MDHEN, CDR2 SYDVKM, per germline. The V and J ends lost 7 bases and 4 bases respectively, with 7 bases between them. The CDR3 covers 12 residues. The sequencing input was peripheral blood. This clonotype originated in a woman aged 18-35 years with Graves' ophthalmopathy. The rearrangement joins TRBV28 to TRBJ2-2; D gene unclear. CDR3 DNA: TGTGCCAGCATTGAGAGCACCGGGGAGCTGTTTTTT. Protein sequence: CASIESTGELFF.